The present T cell receptor beta chain was sequenced within a study of blood T cells in healthy people across ages. Study as a whole: Per every two T cells, about one barcoded beta molecule was captured by template switching.

The CDR3 spans 13 residues. V lost 5 bases, J lost 5 bases, and 4 bases stayed unmatched. CDR1 MNHEY and CDR2 SMNVEV come from the germline V gene (reference sequence). Combining a sample-barcoded 5' primer with a J-beta primer mix, a second PCR ran for roughly 7 to 11 cycles. TCRdb reprocessed the 5' RACE reads via MiXCR and lists one record per CDR3 protein. This sample yields 1 million or so distinct CDR3 sequences, of which around 25% are seen a single time; approximately 0.75% belongs to the top ten. For this clonotype: Its antigen is unidentified.

The total RNA that was extracted per sample amounted to at least 5 micrograms. Overall study findings and caveats: In older individuals, TCR beta diversity per million T cells was lower, falling roughly linearly with age.

The data were also submitted as part of a second study, on T cells of mothers and their children. From that paper: The study recruited a few healthy Caucasian mothers and their six children as donors.

The clonotype was recovered from a girl aged 2-9 years in good health. This chain connects TRBV27 to TRBJ2-3, with 7 bases lining up with TRBD1. The sequencing input was blood. The CDR3 nucleotides read TGTGCCAGCAGTAGGGGGCATTTAGATACGCAGTATTTT. Protein product: CASSRGHLDTQYF.